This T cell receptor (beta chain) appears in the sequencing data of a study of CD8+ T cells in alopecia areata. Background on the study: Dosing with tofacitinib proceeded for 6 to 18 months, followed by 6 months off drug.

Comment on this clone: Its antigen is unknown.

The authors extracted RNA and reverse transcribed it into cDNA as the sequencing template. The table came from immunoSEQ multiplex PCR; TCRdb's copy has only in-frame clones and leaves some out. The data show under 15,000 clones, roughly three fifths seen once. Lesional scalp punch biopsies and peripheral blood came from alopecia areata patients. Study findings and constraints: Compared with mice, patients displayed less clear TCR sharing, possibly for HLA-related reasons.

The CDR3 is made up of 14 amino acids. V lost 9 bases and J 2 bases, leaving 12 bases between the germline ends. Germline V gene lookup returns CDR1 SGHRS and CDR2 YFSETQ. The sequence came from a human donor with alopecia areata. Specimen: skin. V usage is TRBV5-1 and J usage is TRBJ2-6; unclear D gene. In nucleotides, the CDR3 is TGCGCCACCCAGGTCTTAACTGGGGCCAACGTCCTGACTTTC. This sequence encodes CATQVLTGANVLTF.